Detailed here is one TCR beta chain. This clonotype was counted between two and nine times. Its specific antigen is unknown. No much larger clonotype is one base removed from it; base qualities were not supplied. The CDR3 numbers 15 residues from cysteine through phenylalanine. CDR3 DNA is the only sequence kept; it has 45 bases, read in frame from the first base. V sheds 6 bases and J sheds 4 bases, leaving 17 bases between their ends. Looking up the germline V gene (reference sequence) yields CDR1 LNHDA and CDR2 SQIVND. The data were produced on an Illumina HiSeq 1500. The public reads were reanalyzed by TCRdb: fastp trimming at Q25, MiXCR alignment, in-frame beta chains only. All rows with the same CDR3 protein become a single entry with the most common DNA and genes. This sample is represented by roughly 990,000 distinct CDR3 sequences; 31% of them were singletons. The top ten hold more than 13% of the sample.

The entry originates in a study of T cell repertoires in cytomegalovirus infection (dated by TCRdb to between 2019 and 2020). Regarding the complete study: The peptide stimulations were aimed at well-studied HLA-B-restricted epitopes as well as recently identified HLA-C-restricted CMV epitopes, whose presentation resists viral immunomodulation. Because public TCR beta signatures pointed to carriage of CMV infection together with the matching HLA type, the HLA type of each donor mattered for the analysis. What the research found in general, with its limitations: Carriers of CMV infection plus the relevant HLA type were discriminated by the cumulative frequency of public TCR beta family members in the study cohort and in an independent roughly 340-donor cohort. The ex vivo response was dominated by HLA-C-restricted CMV-specific TCR beta clonotypes, which also provided the single most frequent clonotype in two of eight donors.

The treatment or condition label corresponds to: in vitro stimulation with specific CMV peptide epitopes to enrich CMV-specific T cells. This receptor chain uses TRBV19 and TRBJ2-3; perhaps TRBD1 is the D gene, with 8 bases matching. This TCR was sampled from a human donor in good health (CMV status not recorded). Some clones in this sample may be carry-over from other donors' samples. Sequenced material: cultured CD8+ T cells from PBMCs, taken from culture after CMV antigen stimulation. The CDR3 region reads CASSRTGRGSDTQYF. The bases are TGTGCCAGTAGCCGGACAGGGAGGGGATCAGATACGCAGTATTTT.